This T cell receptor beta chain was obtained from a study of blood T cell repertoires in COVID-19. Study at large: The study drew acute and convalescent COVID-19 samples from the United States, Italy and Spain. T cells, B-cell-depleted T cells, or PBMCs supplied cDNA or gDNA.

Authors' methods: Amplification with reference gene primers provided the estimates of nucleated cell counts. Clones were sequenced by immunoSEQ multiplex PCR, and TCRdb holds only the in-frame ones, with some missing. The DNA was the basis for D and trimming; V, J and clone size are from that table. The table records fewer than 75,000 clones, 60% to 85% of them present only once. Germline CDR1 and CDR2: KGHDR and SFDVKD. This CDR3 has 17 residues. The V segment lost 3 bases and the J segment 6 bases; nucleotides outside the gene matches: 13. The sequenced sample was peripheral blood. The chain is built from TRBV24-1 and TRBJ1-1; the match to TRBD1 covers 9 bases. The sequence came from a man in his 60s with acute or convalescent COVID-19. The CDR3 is CATSDTPGTGRVAEAFF. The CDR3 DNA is TGTGCCACCAGTGATACACCCGGGACAGGGAGGGTCGCTGAAGCTTTCTTT.